What follows are 32 T cell receptor beta chains derived from one specimen sequenced in a study of T cells in tumors after PD-1 blockade. Profiled with immunoSEQ multiplex PCR; TCRdb holds only in-frame clones, not every one. The table lists about 59,000 clones, about four fifths of them singletons, with 13% in the top ten. Sequences were derived from PBMCs, sampled before anti-PD-1 treatment. The receptors derive from a human donor with basal cell carcinoma.

The V and J genes are TRBV14 and TRBJ1-1; D is unclear. Between the trimmed V and J ends, which lost 4 bases and 9 bases, there was a span of 15 bases. The CDR3 totals 13 residues. Germline V CDR1 and CDR2: SGHDN, FVKESK. Here the CDR3 reads CASSPFANRKAFF. The CDR3 nucleotides are TGTGCCAGCAGCCCCTTCGCTAACAGAAAAGCTTTCTTT.

V and J are TRBV5-1 and TRBJ1-1; the D gene is possibly TRBD1 (5 bases). Germline values: CDR1 SGHRS, CDR2 YFSETQ. Trimming removed 4 bases from V and 8 bases from J, with 9 bases in between. The CDR3 has 11 amino acids. CDR3 DNA: TGCGCCAGCAGCCCCGGGGGGGAAGCTTTCTTT. Encoded protein: CASSPGGEAFF.

The CDR3 region has the DNA TGCGCCAGCATGGAGGACAGTTCCTCGGGCGAGCAGTACTTC. Translated: CASMEDSSSGEQYF. The chain has TRBV5-1 and TRBJ2-7; TRBD1 might be the D (6 bases). Trimming stripped 6 bases from V and 6 bases from J, with 19 bases between. The CDR3 has 14 amino acids. In germline, CDR1 is SGHRS, CDR2 YFSETQ. The full variable domain, in which reference TRBV5-1 and TRBJ2-7 provide the parts outside the CDR3, is KAGVTQTPRYLIKTRGQQVTLSCSPISGHRSVSWYQQTPGQGLQFLFEYFSETQRNKGNFPGRFSGRQFSNSRSEMNVSTLELGDSALYLCASMEDSSSGEQYFGPGTRLTVT.

The J gene is TRBJ2-3, the V gene TRBV5-1; 10 nucleotides match TRBD2. Germline V gives CDR1 SGHRS, CDR2 YFSETQ. Germline trimming cut 0 bases from V and 8 bases from J; bases unmatched to any gene: 3. There are 14 residues in the CDR3. Here the CDR3 reads CASSLGAGGATQYF. CDR3 coding DNA: TGCGCCAGCAGCTTGGGAGCGGGAGGGGCTACGCAGTATTTT.

The chain is built from TRBV7-9 and TRBJ1-6; D might be TRBD1 (6 bases). Germline V gene data show CDR1 as SEHNR and CDR2 as FQNEAQ (reference sequence). This CDR3 has 13 residues. V was pared by 8 bases and J by 11 bases, with 16 bases between. The CDR3 loop is CASCQQGRTPLHF. CDR3 nucleotides: TGTGCCAGCTGCCAACAGGGTCGGACACCCCTCCACTTT.

In its sample, this clone was seen a few times. The chain couples TRBV5-1 to TRBJ1-5; unclear D gene. Germline V lookup: CDR1 SGHRS, CDR2 YFSETQ. The CDR3 covers 13 residues. V lost 2 bases, J lost 6 bases, and 9 bases lay in between. This CDR3 is CASSFAPGQPQHF. CDR3 bases: TGCGCCAGCAGCTTTGCCCCGGGTCAGCCCCAGCATTTT.

The chain employs TRBV12-3 or TRBV12-4 and TRBJ1-2; TRBD1 agrees at 8 bases. CDR3 length: 13 amino acids. The junction had 7 bases not matched to a gene; V was cut back by 5 bases and J by 8 bases. Here the CDR3 reads CASSPRGHVGYTF. CDR3 nucleotides: TGTGCCAGCAGTCCCAGGGGGCATGTGGGCTACACCTTC.

The chain couples TRBV5-1 to TRBJ1-1; D is possibly TRBD1 (5 bases). The CDR3 is made up of 14 amino acids. CDR1 is SGHRS, CDR2 YFSETQ, per germline. V lost 0 bases and J 6 bases, leaving 12 bases between the germline ends. The CDR3 DNA reads TGCGCCAGCAGCTTGGGTTGGGGGTTGGCTGAAGCTTTCTTT. As protein: CASSLGWGLAEAFF.

On this clone: This specimen includes other DNA sequences encoding the same CDR3. The rearrangement joins TRBV14 to TRBJ2-4; 12 positions agree with TRBD2. V was pared by 7 bases and J by 5 bases, with 6 bases of the junction left unmatched. This CDR3 contains 15 residues. CDR1 is SGHDN and CDR2 is FVKESK in the germline V gene. CDR3 bases: TGTGCCAGCACCCCTAGCGGGGGGGCCCAAAACATTCAGTACTTC. Protein product: CASTPSGGAQNIQYF.

The V call is TRBV2, the J call TRBJ1-2; 9 nucleotides align to TRBD1. The V and J ends lost 5 bases and 7 bases, in that order; junction bases with no gene match: 5. The germline CDR1 and CDR2 sequences are SNHLY and FYNNEI. The CDR3 spans 13 residues. As DNA, the CDR3 is TGTGCCAGCAGTAGGGACAGGGATAGTGGCTACACCTTC. Residues: CASSRDRDSGYTF.

This chain uses TRBV19 with TRBJ2-1; TRBD2 matches 11 bases. CDR3 length equals 14 residues. Germline CDR1 is LNHDA and CDR2 is SQIVND (reference sequence). The junction had 3 bases not matched to a gene; V was cut back by 5 bases and J by 6 bases. The CDR3 reads CASSVLAGGNEQFF. CDR3 nucleotides: TGTGCCAGTAGTGTCCTAGCGGGGGGCAATGAGCAGTTCTTC.

The sample holds one count of this clone. The CDR3 DNA reads as TGTGCCAGCAGCCAAGAACTAGCTGTCGATGAGCAGTTCTTC. Translated: CASSQELAVDEQFF. The rearrangement links TRBV3-1 (or the pseudogene TRBV3-2) to TRBJ2-1, with D maybe TRBD2 (6 bases). The CDR3 is 14 amino acids. CDR1 LGHDT and CDR2 YNNKEL come from the germline V gene (reference sequence). Between the trimmed V and J ends, which lost 0 bases and 8 bases, there was a span of 11 bases.

The chain couples TRBV7-8 to TRBJ1-5; D gene unclear. Deletions cut 4 bases from V and 7 bases from J, with 11 bases between. The CDR3 has 13 residues. The germline gives CDR1 SGHVS, CDR2 FQNEAQ. DNA of the CDR3: TGTGCCAGCAGCTCAGATGGGGAACAGCCCCAGCATTTT. Translated, it gives CASSSDGEQPQHF.

The V call is TRBV5-6, the J call TRBJ2-6, with D tentatively TRBD2 (6 bases). V gave up 4 bases and J gave up 0 bases, with 14 bases separating them. Germline values: CDR1 SGHDT, CDR2 YYEEEE. The length of the CDR3 is 17 residues. In DNA, the CDR3 is TGTGCCAGCAGCGAGATGGGCGGGGTCTCTGGGGCCAACGTCCTGACTTTC. Translation gives CASSEMGGVSGANVLTF.

The chain combines TRBV7-2 with TRBJ2-1, with TRBD2 identical over 9 bases. V gave up 7 bases and J gave up 5 bases; unmatched junction bases: 12. Germline V gene sequence: CDR1 SGHTA, CDR2 FQGNSA. The CDR3 is made up of 16 amino acids. CDR3: CASTHPLAGRNNEQFF. DNA of the CDR3: TGTGCCAGCACCCACCCTCTAGCGGGGCGAAACAATGAGCAGTTCTTC.

The chain carries TRBV9 and TRBJ2-1, with TRBD2 matching 14 bases. Trimming cost V 4 bases and J 3 bases; bases outside gene matches: 21. Germline V lookup: CDR1 SGDLS, CDR2 YYNGEE. The CDR3 totals 22 residues. CDR3 coding DNA: TGTGCCAGCAGCCCGCGGGACGGGAGGACTAGCGGGGGGCTAAGACGCTACAATGAGCAGTTCTTC. This translates into CASSPRDGRTSGGLRRYNEQFF.

The chain employs TRBV5-5 and TRBJ2-2, with TRBD1 matching 12 bases. V lost 0 bases and J lost 6; bases outside the gene matches: 6. There are 17 residues in the CDR3. Germline V CDR1 and CDR2: SGHKS, YYEKEE (reference sequence). The CDR3 DNA reads as TGTGCCAGCAGCTTGGAACTGGGACAGGGGGCGGCCGGGGAGCTGTTTTTT. Residues: CASSLELGQGAAGELFF.

V gene TRBV5-1 combines with J gene TRBJ1-2; D might be TRBD1 (5 bases). V gave up 3 bases and J gave up 0 bases, with 12 bases separating them. This CDR3 spans 15 amino acids. Germline CDR1 and CDR2: SGHRS and YFSETQ. CDR3 DNA: TGCGCCAGCAGCTCGTCTGGGGGAGCTAACTATGGCTACACCTTC. It is translated as CASSSSGGANYGYTF. Supplemented by reference TRBV5-1 and TRBJ1-2, the full variable domain reads KAGVTQTPRYLIKTRGQQVTLSCSPISGHRSVSWYQQTPGQGLQFLFEYFSETQRNKGNFPGRFSGRQFSNSRSEMNVSTLELGDSALYLCASSSSGGANYGYTFGSGTRLTVV.

V gene TRBV28 combines with J gene TRBJ1-5, with D hard to call. Germline V gene sequence: CDR1 MDHEN, CDR2 SYDVKM. This CDR3 contains 14 residues. The V and J ends lost 3 bases and 2 bases respectively, with 8 bases between them. The CDR3 region has the DNA TGTGCCAGCAGTTTGATCCGGGGCAATCAGCCCCAGCATTTT. It codes for CASSLIRGNQPQHF.

In this sample, this clone turned up a few times. J is TRBJ2-3 and V is TRBV7-3; TRBD2 aligns across 10 bases. The CDR3 length is 16 residues. Germline loops: CDR1 SGHTA, CDR2 FQGTGA. The ends lost 5 bases at V and 0 bases at J; junction bases unmatched: 5. CDR3 amino acids: CASSPISGGSTDTQYF. CDR3 in DNA: TGTGCCAGCAGCCCCATTAGCGGGGGGAGCACAGATACGCAGTATTTT.

The chain joins TRBV13 to TRBJ2-7; the D call may be TRBD1 or TRBD2 (5 bases each). Looked up from germline, CDR1 is PRHDT and CDR2 is FYEKMQ (reference sequence). V gave up 1 base and J gave up 6 bases, with 22 bases separating them. The CDR3 covers 17 residues. CDR3 sequence reads: CASSLDYRTGKGPEQYF. CDR3 coding DNA: TGTGCCAGCAGCTTAGATTATCGGACGGGAAAGGGACCCGAGCAGTACTTC.

This rearrangement joins TRBV28 to TRBJ1-1; D gene uncertain. Between the trimmed V and J ends, which lost 6 bases and 0 bases, there was a span of 2 bases. The CDR3 length is 11 residues. Germline V CDR1 and CDR2: MDHEN, SYDVKM. The CDR3: CASRLNTEAFF. The CDR3 DNA reads as TGTGCCAGCAGGTTGAACACTGAAGCTTTCTTT.

This chain links TRBV5-1 with TRBJ2-7, with 9 bases that match TRBD2. The CDR3 runs to 15 residues. Trimming took 4 bases from V and 2 from J; bases not matched to a gene: 7. Looked up from germline, CDR1 is SGHRS and CDR2 is YFSETQ. DNA of the CDR3: TGCGCCAGCAGCGGAAGCGGGGGGCTGGCCTACGAGCAGTACTTC. Protein: CASSGSGGLAYEQYF.

This clone was counted once. The J gene is TRBJ1-1, the V gene TRBV6-5; 7 bases are shared with TRBD1. The CDR3 runs to 12 residues. In germline, CDR1 is MNHEY, CDR2 SVGAGI. The trim removed 6 bases at V and 6 bases at J, leaving 4 bases unmatched. CDR3: CASRQGRSEAFF. CDR3 nucleotide sequence: TGTGCCAGCAGACAGGGGCGCTCTGAAGCTTTCTTT.

The chain recombines TRBV18 with TRBJ2-5; a possible D gene is TRBD2 (5 bases). The CDR3 is made up of 13 amino acids. Germline values: CDR1 KGHSH, CDR2 LQKENI. Trimming took 2 bases from V and 2 from J, leaving 6 bases between them. The CDR3: CASSPSGQETQYF. The CDR3 DNA follows: TGTGCCAGCTCACCATCGGGGCAAGAGACCCAGTACTTC.

About this clone: A much larger clone differs by one base, so this may be a read error. The same CDR3 arises from other DNA sequences in this sample as well. The chain carries TRBV29-1 and TRBJ1-5, with D possibly matching TRBD1 (5 bases). The germline V and J ends were trimmed by 4 bases and 7 bases, with 17 bases remaining between them. Germline CDR1 is SQVTM and CDR2 is ANQGSEA. The CDR3 runs 14 residues. This CDR3 is CSVAHGGGGQPQHF. The CDR3 nucleotides are TGCAGCGTTGCGCATGGGGGTGGGGGGCAGCCCCAGCATTTT.

This clone was picked up one time. The V gene is TRBV6-5, the J gene TRBJ1-2; D may be TRBD1 (6 bases). The CDR3 covers 14 residues. CDR1 is MNHEY and CDR2 is SVGAGI in the germline V gene. The CDR3 loop reads CAVSSGGRIDGYTF. The CDR3 DNA reads TGTGCAGTTAGCTCGGGGGGGCGCATCGATGGCTACACCTTC.

The chain employs TRBV19 and TRBJ2-7; D is unclear. Germline values: CDR1 LNHDA, CDR2 SQIVND (reference sequence). This CDR3 region has 13 residues. Trimming stripped 3 bases from V and 5 bases from J, with 11 bases between. CDR3 coding DNA: TGTGCCAGTAGTATGGGTGATTATGACGAGCAGTACTTC. Amino acids: CASSMGDYDEQYF.

The chain joins TRBV7-9 to TRBJ2-7, with 8 bases lining up with TRBD1. J gave up 4 bases and V 4 bases, and 15 bases lay outside the gene matches. The CDR3 is 17 amino acids. Germline lookup yields CDR1 SEHNR and CDR2 FQNEAQ (reference sequence). The CDR3 nucleotides are TGTGCCAGCAGCTCAGTGGGCTCGCGCAGGGGGCTGTACGAGCAGTACTTC. It translates to CASSSVGSRRGLYEQYF.

This clone was seen only a few times. The chain has TRBV3-1 (or the pseudogene TRBV3-2) and TRBJ2-7, with D possibly TRBD2 on 6 matching bases. The CDR3 totals 17 residues. V lost 1 base to trimming and J lost 1 base, with 17 bases between them. The germline gives CDR1 LGHDT, CDR2 YNNKEL (reference sequence). The chain's CDR3 is CASSQGVTRVLSYEQYF. The CDR3 DNA sequence: TGTGCCAGCAGCCAAGGCGTGACTAGGGTATTATCCTACGAGCAGTACTTC.

This clone was counted once. This sequence joins TRBV11-3 and TRBJ2-3; TRBD2 matches at 10 bases. The CDR3 sequence is 16 residues long. Germline values: CDR1 SGHNT, CDR2 YENEEA. With V trimmed by 5 bases and J by 2 bases, 7 bases remained unmatched. As DNA, the CDR3 is TGTGCCAGCAGCCCTACTAGCGGGGCTATCACAGATACGCAGTATTTT. It specifies CASSPTSGAITDTQYF.

This clone has more than one count but fewer than ten. The CDR3 spells CASSRTPSGGVTYNEQFF. Written as DNA, the CDR3 is TGTGCCAGCAGCCGTACCCCTAGCGGGGGGGTAACCTACAATGAGCAGTTCTTC. The rearrangement uses TRBV7-2 and TRBJ2-1, with 12 bases lining up with TRBD2. This CDR3 is built from 18 residues. Germline trimming cut 5 bases from V and 2 bases from J; bases unmatched to any gene: 10. Germline assignment: CDR1 SGHTA and CDR2 FQGNSA.